The 7 T cell receptor beta chains reported below all come from one sample, sequenced in a study of blood T cell repertoires in COVID-19. Libraries were prepared by immunoSEQ multiplex PCR; TCRdb keeps only in-frame clonotypes and omits some of them. The data contain approximately 300,000 clones, 85% to 95% of them singletons. Input material: PBMCs or T cells enriched from blood (not recorded which). These TCRs come from a woman in her thirties who had been exposed to COVID-19.

This sequence joins TRBV7-9 and TRBJ2-5; 8 nucleotides match TRBD1. Germline CDR1 SEHNR, CDR2 FQNEAQ (reference sequence). This CDR3 has 14 residues. Germline trimming cut 5 bases from V and 2 bases from J; bases unmatched to any gene: 4. CDR3 nucleotides: TGTGCCAGCAGCCTGAGGACAGGGCAAGAGACCCAGTACTTC. Amino acid sequence: CASSLRTGQETQYF.

The genes are TRBV18 and TRBJ1-2; D ambiguous. The germline V gene has CDR1 KGHSH and CDR2 LQKENI. Between the trimmed V and J ends, which lost 0 bases and 6 bases, there was a span of 8 bases. This CDR3 comprises 13 residues. CDR3 in amino acids: CASSPPQENGYTF. CDR3 coding DNA: TGTGCCAGCTCACCACCGCAGGAAAATGGCTACACCTTC.

The V and J genes are TRBV15 and TRBJ1-3, with D perhaps matching TRBD1 (5 bases). Germline lookup yields CDR1 LNHNV and CDR2 YYDKDF (reference sequence). The V gene lost 3 bases and the J gene lost 2 bases, with 5 bases spanning the gap. The CDR3 has 13 amino acids. The CDR3 reads CATSRDTGNTIYF. In nucleotides, the CDR3 is TGTGCCACCAGCAGGGACACTGGAAACACCATATATTTT.

V is TRBV14 and J is TRBJ2-7; the D gene is possibly TRBD1 (5 bases). V was trimmed by 8 bases and J by 3 bases, leaving 11 bases between them. From germline, CDR1 is SGHDN and CDR2 FVKESK. The CDR3 length is 12 residues. CDR3 nucleotides: TGTGCCAGCGGCGACAGCCACTACGAGCAGTACTTC. This sequence encodes CASGDSHYEQYF.

The V call is TRBV5-4, the J call TRBJ2-1, with TRBD2 as a possible D gene (6 bases). Deletions cut 6 bases from V and 7 bases from J, with 20 bases between. The CDR3 extends over 15 amino acids. Per germline, CDR1 SGHNT and CDR2 YYREEE (reference sequence). This CDR3 is CASTRRGNVLNEQFF. The CDR3 DNA reads TGTGCCAGCACCCGACGGGGGAACGTTTTGAATGAGCAGTTCTTC.

The CDR3 spells CASRLQGVQETQYF. The CDR3 DNA follows: TGCGCCAGCAGGTTACAGGGTGTCCAAGAGACCCAGTACTTC. V gene TRBV5-1 combines with J gene TRBJ2-5; the D gene is possibly TRBD1 (6 bases). CDR1 is SGHRS, CDR2 YFSETQ, per germline. There are 14 residues in the CDR3. V lost 5 bases, J lost 1 base, and 12 bases lay in between.

The chain joins TRBV3-1 (or the pseudogene TRBV3-2) to TRBJ1-3; no firm D call. Trimming removed 1 base at V and 1 base at J, with 8 bases between. This CDR3 comprises 15 residues. Per the germline V gene, CDR1 is LGHDT and CDR2 is YNNKEL (reference sequence). CDR3 sequence: CASSQVLRSGNTIYF. The CDR3 bases are TGTGCCAGCAGCCAAGTTTTGAGATCTGGAAACACCATATATTTT.